This TCR beta chain was found in a study of shared clonotypes between healthy human individuals. Study-wide results and caveats: Some naive CD4 clonotypes, 4% to 6%, turned up in common across several donors.

The assay was run at deep level. Sequenced by immunoSEQ multiplex PCR; TCRdb stores in-frame clones only, minus some. The sample contains 2,500,000 or so clones, more than 80% of which appear only once. With regard to this clone: Its matching antigen is unknown.

The sequenced sample was naive CD4+ T cells sorted from blood. The subset was: CD45RA+ positively selected. The TCR was taken from a man aged 18 to 35 in good health.

The chain's CDR3 is CASSSGDSGTDTQYF. CDR3 DNA: TGTGCCAGCAGCTCCGGTGATAGCGGCACAGATACGCAGTATTTT. The J gene is TRBJ2-3, the V gene TRBV5-4, with a tentative D call TRBD2 (5 bases). The CDR3 has 15 residues. Germline loops: CDR1 SGHNT, CDR2 YYREEE (reference sequence). Trimming cost V 3 bases and J 1 base, with 12 bases left between them.